Here is one T cell receptor beta chain with its context. Its antigen is as yet unknown. These data belong to a study of T cell responses to AZD1222 COVID-19 vaccine. Study-level findings and limits: After the peak T cell response, and only then, were repertoires sampled. Baseline testing showed seropositivity in only a handful of AZD1222 recipients. Clonal diversity may have been underestimated in mostly white British donors.

This CDR3 comprises 15 residues. TCRdb keeps only in-frame clones here, not all; method: immunoSEQ multiplex PCR. Here the sample spans some 130,000 clones, roughly 93% being singletons. The chain links TRBV21-1 to TRBJ2-4; TRBD2 is the table's D call, not checked against the DNA. TRBV21-1 is reported as a pseudogene. The clonotype originates from an adult who received the AZD1222 COVID-19 vaccine. Sequences were derived from peripheral blood, sampled 28 days after the second AZD1222 dose. The CDR3 DNA reads TGTGCCAGCAGTCCCGGGGAATTTGCCAAAAACATTCAGTACTTC. Its translation is CASSPGEFAKNIQYF.